This is a list of T cell receptor beta chains from one sample in a study of blood T cell repertoires in COVID-19. Generated by immunoSEQ multiplex PCR, the TCRdb table keeps only in-frame clones and is missing some. The table has more than 80,000 clones, roughly 78% seen once; the top ten hold 5.5% to 7.5%. Material for sequencing was peripheral blood. The receptors shown here come from a man in his forties or fifties with active or convalescent COVID-19. Both conserved end residues are part of each CDR3. Fields, in order: V gene, CDR3 length, J gene, clone size, D gene, CDR3 DNA, CDR3 protein. A D gene is named only where the DNA matches it firmly. Rows give clone size only sometimes, using once, few, many, or a class for an expanded clone.

>TRBV19|16|TRBJ2-1|.|TRBD2
TGTGCCAGTAGTATAGATTACAGCGGGGGGAGAGATGAGCAGTTCTTC
CASSIDYSGGRDEQFF
>TRBV10-3|14|TRBJ1-6|.|.
TGTGCCATCAGTGCTCAGGATCGAAATTCACCCCTCCACTTT
CAISAQDRNSPLHF
>TRBV7-2|16|TRBJ2-2|.|TRBD2
TGTGCCAGCAGCCCCGCCAGCGGGGGCAGCACCGGGGAGCTGTTTTTT
CASSPASGGSTGELFF
>TRBV2|16|TRBJ2-2|.|.
TGTGCCAGCAGCCGGGTAAGGTCCTCGAACACCGGGGAGCTGTTTTTT
CASSRVRSSNTGELFF
>TRBV4-1|17|TRBJ2-1|.|TRBD2
TGCGCCAGCAGCCAAGGAGGTGCGGGGGGCCGCTACAATGAGCAGTTCTTC
CASSQGGAGGRYNEQFF
>TRBV4-1|15|TRBJ2-5|few|TRBD2
TGCGCCAGCAGCCAAGAAGGGTTAGCGGGGGGGCCCCAGTACTTC
CASSQEGLAGGPQYF
>TRBV6-5|15|TRBJ1-6|.|TRBD1
TGTGCCAGCAATCATAGGACAGGCCTTGCTTCACCCCTCCACTTT
CASNHRTGLASPLHF
>TRBV10-3|14|TRBJ1-1|.|TRBD1
TGTGCCATCAGGGGGACAGGTAAGGACACTGAAGCTTTCTTT
CAIRGTGKDTEAFF
>TRBV20-1|11|TRBJ2-7|few|.
TGCAGTGCTAAACACACCGCCGAGCAGTACTTC
CSAKHTAEQYF
>TRBV27|14|TRBJ1-5|.|TRBD1
TGTGCCAGCTGGGGACAGGGGGCTTTTCAGCCCCAGCATTTT
CASWGQGAFQPQHF
>TRBV9|13|TRBJ2-5|.|.
TGTGCCAGCAGCCTAACCCCGGGAGAAACCCAGTACTTC
CASSLTPGETQYF
>TRBV4-3|13|TRBJ1-4|.|.
TGCGCCAGCGGGTCATCCGGAGTCGAAAAACTGTTTTTT
CASGSSGVEKLFF
>TRBV27|16|TRBJ1-5|.|TRBD1
TGTGCCAGCAGTCCTGACAGGGGGCTGGGCAATCAGCCCCAGCATTTT
CASSPDRGLGNQPQHF
>TRBV5-1|15|TRBJ2-3|once|TRBD2
TGCGCCAGCAGCTGGACTAGAGGAGTCACAGATACGCAGTATTTT
CASSWTRGVTDTQYF
>TRBV19|15|TRBJ2-3|.|.
TGTGCCAGTAGTATAAGCGGCGGGGGCACAGATACGCAGTATTTT
CASSISGGGTDTQYF
>TRBV20-1|11|TRBJ1-2|.|.
TGCAGTGCGGAGACCGGGTACGGCTACACCTTC
CSAETGYGYTF
>TRBV12-3/TRBV12-4|13|TRBJ1-4|.|.
TGTGCCAGCAGTCTCGGGGGGAATGAAAAACTGTTTTTT
CASSLGGNEKLFF
>TRBV19|13|TRBJ1-6|.|.
TGTGCCAGCCGACAGGAACCAAATTCACCCCTCCACTTT
CASRQEPNSPLHF
>TRBV6-5|16|TRBJ1-2|.|TRBD1
TGTGCCAGCAGTTCCCCTGGACAGGGGGCTGACTATGGCTACACCTTC
CASSSPGQGADYGYTF
>TRBV6-5|15|TRBJ1-5|.|TRBD1
TGTGCCAGCATCGACGCACAGGGGGATGGTCAGCCCCAGCATTTT
CASIDAQGDGQPQHF
>TRBV19|14|TRBJ1-6|few|.
TGTGCCACCACGAACCGCGGGGGGCCTTCACCCCTCCACTTT
CATTNRGGPSPLHF
>TRBV28|15|TRBJ2-3|.|.
TGTGCCAGCAGTTTTCGGGGTTCCCTCGGAGATACGCAGTATTTT
CASSFRGSLGDTQYF
>TRBV7-2|14|TRBJ1-1|.|.
TGTGCCAGCAGCTTACAGGGCCGAAACACTGAAGCTTTCTTT
CASSLQGRNTEAFF
>TRBV10-3|16|TRBJ2-2|.|TRBD2
TGTGCCATCAGTGACAACGTTGGACTAGCTTCCGGGGAGCTGTTTTTT
CAISDNVGLASGELFF
>TRBV6-2/TRBV6-3|18|TRBJ2-4|.|.
TGTGCCAGCAGTCCCCAGGGCTGGCCCTCCATAGCCAAAAACATTCAGTACTTC
CASSPQGWPSIAKNIQYF
>TRBV11-2|15|TRBJ1-6|.|TRBD1
TGTGCCAGCAGCTCTCAGGGGGACTATAATTCACCCCTCCACTTT
CASSSQGDYNSPLHF
>TRBV3-1/TRBV3-2|22|TRBJ2-7|.|.
TGTGCCAGCAGCCAAGATCTCCCTCACGTCCTACCAATCTTGGAGGGCTCCTACGAGCAGTACTTC
CASSQDLPHVLPILEGSYEQYF
>TRBV7-9|13|TRBJ2-2|.|.
TGTGCCAGCAGCCGACAGAACACCGGGGAGCTGTTTTTT
CASSRQNTGELFF
>TRBV3-1/TRBV3-2|13|TRBJ2-1|.|.
TGTGCCAGCAGCCAAGCCAGAAGCAATGAGCAGTTCTTC
CASSQARSNEQFF
>TRBV23-1|14|TRBJ1-2|.|.
TGCGCCAGCAGTCAGGTGACTGAATTCTATGGCTACACCTTC
CASSQVTEFYGYTF
>TRBV6-1|20|TRBJ1-5|.|.
TGTGCCAGCAGTGACCGTTTAACCGGGACACTACGTTATAGCAATCAGCCCCAGCATTTT
CASSDRLTGTLRYSNQPQHF
>TRBV7-2|14|TRBJ1-3|.|TRBD1
TGTGCCAGCAGCATAACAGGGGATGGAAACACCATATATTTT
CASSITGDGNTIYF
>TRBV3-1/TRBV3-2|13|TRBJ2-1|.|.
TGTGCCAGCAGCCAAGTCGGGTACAATGAGCAGTTCTTC
CASSQVGYNEQFF
>TRBV5-1|15|TRBJ2-2|.|.
TGCGCCAGCAGTCCAGGGGACAAGAACACCGGGGAGCTGTTTTTT
CASSPGDKNTGELFF
>TRBV29-1|14|TRBJ2-1|.|TRBD1
TGCAGCGTTGAAGGGGACAGGGGGGTAAATGAGCAGTTCTTC
CSVEGDRGVNEQFF
>TRBV10-3|11|TRBJ1-2|.|.
TGTGCCATCAGTGAGAGCTGGGGCTACACCTTC
CAISESWGYTF
>TRBV5-1|14|TRBJ2-3|.|.
TGCGCCAGCGGCCGGGACTCCGGCACAGATACGCAGTATTTT
CASGRDSGTDTQYF
>TRBV6-5|14|TRBJ1-4|many|.
TGTGCCAGCAGTTACGGCGGAACTAATGAAAAACTGTTTTTT
CASSYGGTNEKLFF
>TRBV29-1|13|TRBJ1-1|.|.
TGCAGCGTTGTAGGCACAGAGAACACTGAAGCTTTCTTT
CSVVGTENTEAFF
>TRBV6-5|15|TRBJ1-5|.|.
TGTGCCAGCGACGCGGGGGGCAGCAGCAATCAGCCCCAGCATTTT
CASDAGGSSNQPQHF
>TRBV5-1|15|TRBJ1-2|few|.
TGCGCCAGCAGCCCCTCCCCGACAGGAAACTATGGCTACACCTTC
CASSPSPTGNYGYTF
>TRBV7-2|16|TRBJ2-7|.|TRBD2
TGTGCCAGCAGCTTAGAGGAGACTAGCGGCTCCTACGAGCAGTACTTC
CASSLEETSGSYEQYF
>TRBV2|15|TRBJ2-1|.|TRBD2
TGTGCCAGCCCCATCGCCGCCGGGGGGGCCAATGAGCAGTTCTTC
CASPIAAGGANEQFF
>TRBV28|13|TRBJ1-1|.|.
TGTGCCAGCAGTACCCCAGGGTTACGCGAAGCTTTCTTT
CASSTPGLREAFF
>TRBV10-3|14|TRBJ1-5|.|TRBD1
TGTGCCATCAGGGAGGGACAGGGGTCTCAGCCCCAGCATTTT
CAIREGQGSQPQHF
>TRBV14|12|TRBJ2-5|.|.
TGTGCCAGCAGCCTTCAGGGGGAGACCCAGTACTTC
CASSLQGETQYF
>TRBV7-9|14|TRBJ1-4|.|.
TGTGCCAGCAGCTTACAGGGGATGAATGAAAAACTGTTTTTT
CASSLQGMNEKLFF
>TRBV6-1|16|TRBJ2-3|.|TRBD1
TGTGCCAGCAGTGAAAGGGGAACAGGGGGCCCAGATACGCAGTATTTT
CASSERGTGGPDTQYF
>TRBV5-1|14|TRBJ2-5|once|TRBD1
TGCGCCAGCAGCGGGGACAGGGCGCAAGAGACCCAGTACTTC
CASSGDRAQETQYF